These T cell receptor beta chains were read from a single sample in a study of blood T cells in healthy people across ages. TCRdb recomputed calls from the 5' RACE reads with MiXCR, one row per CDR3 protein. The repertoire has approximately 780,000 distinct CDR3 sequences, roughly 26% of them found once; the top ten carry 2.5% to 3.5%. The sample also formed part of further work on T cells of mothers and their children.

The sequenced sample was blood. All receptors come from a boy under 18 in good health. Each CDR3 is given with its conserved first and last residue.

j_call v_call cdr3_aa
. TRBV24-1 CATSDYSNEQYF
TRBJ2-7 TRBV20-1 CSAKYRNLFSYEQYF
TRBJ2-7 TRBV28 CASSLTGSSYEQYF
TRBJ2-1 TRBV4-2 CASSQVPSGGSSYNEQFF
TRBJ2-5 TRBV3-1 CASSPRGGSGKTQYF
TRBJ2-1 TRBV7-9 CASSPRRMGYNEQFF
TRBJ2-1 TRBV7-3 CASSLGTLAGAVGEQFF
TRBJ2-1 TRBV10-2 CASRVKEAHGGEQFF
. TRBV12-3/TRBV12-4 CASSLEGDSRDNEQFF
TRBJ2-5 TRBV6-5 CASSYRAGGEEQYF
TRBJ1-2 TRBV4-1 CASSPDINYGYTF
TRBJ2-7 TRBV2 CASSAWPGQSYEQYF
TRBJ2-1 TRBV3-1 CASSQGGLTGRSYNEQFF
TRBJ2-1 TRBV28 CASSLNRGFYNEQFF
TRBJ2-4 TRBV3-1 CASSHRQFKNIQYF
TRBJ2-7 TRBV5-5 CASSLAGTFYEQYF
TRBJ1-1 TRBV3-1 CASSPRRQGRTEAFF
. TRBV10-3 CAISQTGTHYEQYF
TRBJ2-4 TRBV3-1 CAGSTGPQNIQYF
TRBJ2-1 TRBV21-1 CASSKGRDRVNNEQFF
TRBJ2-5 TRBV7-9 CASSFGGWGTQETQYF
TRBJ1-1 TRBV5-1 CASSLEPGTVNTEAFF
TRBJ2-7 TRBV29-1 CSVGSDYSYEQYF
TRBJ2-5 TRBV29-1 CSVDRVQETQYF
TRBJ2-1 TRBV5-1 CASRDEGNEQFF
TRBJ1-2 TRBV6-6 CASSSDRVAYGYTF
TRBJ2-1 TRBV10-1 CASSESGGPWEQFF
TRBJ2-5 TRBV3-1 CASSQGSYQETQYF
TRBJ2-1 TRBV6-5 CASGTVYNEQFF
TRBJ2-1 TRBV4-1 CASSPLWGLNNEQFF
TRBJ1-1 TRBV10-3 CAISVGQGNTEAFF
TRBJ2-4 TRBV9 CASSVDPEGQNIQYF
TRBJ2-5 TRBV5-5 CASSLAKTGKTQYF
TRBJ1-2 TRBV29-1 CSAEPARTDRHGYTF
TRBJ1-6 TRBV6-2/TRBV6-3 CASSYGGEVNSPLHF
TRBJ1-5 TRBV2 CASSPTPAGAAQPQHF
. TRBV20-1 CSARSGRTYEQYF
TRBJ1-1 TRBV12-3/TRBV12-4 CASSLAGGAEAFF
TRBJ2-3 TRBV10-3 CAIRENSNTDTQYF
. TRBV20-1 CSAFPKYLAGDGHEQFF
TRBJ1-3 TRBV7-2 CASSLAGKRNTIYF
TRBJ2-7 TRBV6-5 CASSYDRGRPQYF
TRBJ2-7 TRBV7-9 CASSLASTGVKYEQYF
TRBJ2-5 TRBV4-2 CASSQDERASETQYF
TRBJ2-7 TRBV20-1 CSALFWAEQYF
TRBJ1-2 TRBV10-3 CAISESKDSRYDYTF
TRBJ2-5 TRBV6-5 CASSYTGQRQETQYF
TRBJ2-1 TRBV24-1 CATNGGAYNEQFF
TRBJ2-7 TRBV7-9 CASSSLSGASSYEQYF
TRBJ2-3 TRBV2 CASSRPSGGLDTQYF
TRBJ2-1 TRBV12-3/TRBV12-4 CASSPFSGAGNEQFF
TRBJ2-5 TRBV20-1 CSAAQQTQETQYF
TRBJ1-1 TRBV12-3/TRBV12-4 CASSLGMMNTEAFF
TRBJ1-2 TRBV5-1 CASSLADGPLTGIYGYTF
TRBJ2-2 TRBV12-3/TRBV12-4 CASSLWAGELFF